Listed below are T cell receptor beta chains from one sample, sequenced in a study of OX40 agonist ivuxolimab in advanced cancers. TCRdb keeps only in-frame clones here, not all; method: immunoSEQ multiplex PCR. The repertoire holds about 64,000 clones, with about 80% as singletons. The material sequenced was CD4+ or CD8+ T cells sorted from blood, taken in a trial of the OX40 agonist ivuxolimab. These TCRs come from an adult with an advanced solid tumor such as melanoma, head and neck, liver or kidney cancer. Each CDR3 is given with its conserved first and last residue. D genes are given only for firm matches.

j_call d_call v_call cdr3_aa cdr3_nt
TRBJ2-5 . TRBV7-2 CASSLRRDLETQYF TGTGCCAGCAGCCTGAGAAGGGACTTGGAGACCCAGTACTTC
TRBJ2-1 . TRBV7-3 CASSLRGTSSYNEQFF TGTGCCAGCAGCTTAAGGGGCACCAGCTCCTACAATGAGCAGTTCTTC
TRBJ2-7 TRBD2 TRBV4-2 CASSPRGLAGGRSYEQYF TGTGCCAGCAGCCCCAGGGGACTAGCGGGGGGCCGCTCCTACGAGCAGTACTTC
TRBJ1-1 TRBD1 TRBV6-6 CASRGTGMNTEAFF TGTGCCAGCAGGGGGACAGGGATGAACACTGAAGCTTTCTTT
TRBJ2-7 . TRBV6-1 CASSDGYSYEQYF TGTGCCAGCAGTGACGGGTACTCCTACGAGCAGTACTTC
TRBJ2-5 . TRBV19 CASSREQETQYF TGTGCCAGTAGCCGGGAGCAAGAGACCCAGTACTTC
TRBJ2-1 TRBD2 TRBV18 CASSPTSGRKFF TGTGCCAGCTCTCCTACTAGCGGGAGGAAGTTCTTC
TRBJ1-5 . TRBV28 CASSSTGTRNQPQHF TGTGCCAGCAGTTCAACCGGGACACGAAATCAGCCCCAGCATTTT
TRBJ1-1 . TRBV5-1 CASSLIRVGDTEAFF TGCGCCAGCAGCTTGATCAGGGTCGGGGACACTGAAGCTTTCTTT
TRBJ1-2 TRBD1 TRBV19 CASSISDRAGYGYTF TGTGCCAGTAGTATTAGCGACAGGGCGGGCTATGGCTACACCTTC